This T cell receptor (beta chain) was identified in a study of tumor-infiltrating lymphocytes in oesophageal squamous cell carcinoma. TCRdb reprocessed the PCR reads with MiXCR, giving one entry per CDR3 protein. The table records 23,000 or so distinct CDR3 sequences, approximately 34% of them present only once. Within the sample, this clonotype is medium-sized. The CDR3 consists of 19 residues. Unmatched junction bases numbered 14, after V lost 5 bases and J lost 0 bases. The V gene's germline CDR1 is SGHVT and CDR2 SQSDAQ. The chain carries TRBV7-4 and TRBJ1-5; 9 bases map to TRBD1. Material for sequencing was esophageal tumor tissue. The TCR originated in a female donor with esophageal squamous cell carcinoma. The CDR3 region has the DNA TGTGCCAGCAGCGATGGGGACAGGGATAAACTATATAGCAATCAGCCCCAGCATTTT. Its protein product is CASSDGDRDKLYSNQPQHF. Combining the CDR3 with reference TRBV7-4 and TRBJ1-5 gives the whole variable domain GAGVSQSPRYKVAKRGRDVALRCDSISGHVTLYWYRQTLGQGSEVLTYSQSDAQRDKSGRPSGRFSAERPERSVSTLKIQRTEQGDSAVYLCASSDGDRDKLYSNQPQHFGDGTRLSIL.